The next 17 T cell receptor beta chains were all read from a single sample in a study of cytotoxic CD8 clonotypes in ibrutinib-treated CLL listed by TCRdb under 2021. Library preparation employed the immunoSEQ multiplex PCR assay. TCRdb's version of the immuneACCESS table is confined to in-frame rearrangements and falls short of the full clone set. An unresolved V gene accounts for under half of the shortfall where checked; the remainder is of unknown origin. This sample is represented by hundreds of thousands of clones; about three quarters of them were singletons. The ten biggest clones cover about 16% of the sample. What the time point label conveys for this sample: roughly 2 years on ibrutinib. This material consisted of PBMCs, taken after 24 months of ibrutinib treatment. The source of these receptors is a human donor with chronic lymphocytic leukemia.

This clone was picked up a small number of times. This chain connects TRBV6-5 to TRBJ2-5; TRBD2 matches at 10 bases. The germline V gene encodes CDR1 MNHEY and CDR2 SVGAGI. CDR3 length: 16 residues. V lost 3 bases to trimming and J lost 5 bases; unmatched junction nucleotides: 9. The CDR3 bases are TGTGCCAGCAGTTATTCGGGAGCGGGAGGGGGGGAGACCCAGTACTTC. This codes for CASSYSGAGGGETQYF.

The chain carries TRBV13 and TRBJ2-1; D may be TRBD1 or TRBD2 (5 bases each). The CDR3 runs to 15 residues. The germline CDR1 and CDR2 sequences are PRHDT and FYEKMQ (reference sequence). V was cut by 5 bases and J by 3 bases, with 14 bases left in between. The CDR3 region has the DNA TGTGCCAGCAGCCCTGGGGGACGGATCTACAATGAGCAGTTCTTC. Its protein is CASSPGGRIYNEQFF.

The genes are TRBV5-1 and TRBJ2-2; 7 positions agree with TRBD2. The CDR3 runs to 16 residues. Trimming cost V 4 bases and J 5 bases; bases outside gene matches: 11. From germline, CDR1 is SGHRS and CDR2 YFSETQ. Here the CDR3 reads CASSASLAGVTGELFF. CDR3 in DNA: TGCGCCAGCAGCGCCTCTCTGGCGGGGGTTACCGGGGAGCTGTTTTTT.

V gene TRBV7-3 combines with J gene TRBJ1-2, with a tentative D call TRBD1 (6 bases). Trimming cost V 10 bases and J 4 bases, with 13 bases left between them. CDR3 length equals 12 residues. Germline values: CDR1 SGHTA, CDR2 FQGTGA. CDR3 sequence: CAIPQGRYGYTF. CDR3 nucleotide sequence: TGTGCCATCCCACAGGGTCGCTATGGCTACACCTTC. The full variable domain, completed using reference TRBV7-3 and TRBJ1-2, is GAGVSQTPSNKVTEKGKYVELRCDPISGHTALYWYRQSLGQGPEFLIYFQGTGAADDSGLPNDRFFAVRPEGSVSTLKIQRTERGDSAVYLCAIPQGRYGYTFGSGTRLTVV.

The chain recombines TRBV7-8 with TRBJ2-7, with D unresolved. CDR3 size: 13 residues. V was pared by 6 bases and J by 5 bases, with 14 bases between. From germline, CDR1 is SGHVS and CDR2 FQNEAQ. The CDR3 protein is CASSPQVLNEQYF. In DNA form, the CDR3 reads TGTGCCAGCAGTCCCCAAGTCCTTAACGAGCAGTACTTC.

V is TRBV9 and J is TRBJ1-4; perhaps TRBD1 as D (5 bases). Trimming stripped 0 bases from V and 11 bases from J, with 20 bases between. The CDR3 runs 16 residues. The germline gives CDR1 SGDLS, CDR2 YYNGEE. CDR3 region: CASSVVPSSSGGKLFF. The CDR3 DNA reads TGTGCCAGCAGCGTAGTCCCCAGCTCATCCGGGGGGAAACTGTTTTTT.

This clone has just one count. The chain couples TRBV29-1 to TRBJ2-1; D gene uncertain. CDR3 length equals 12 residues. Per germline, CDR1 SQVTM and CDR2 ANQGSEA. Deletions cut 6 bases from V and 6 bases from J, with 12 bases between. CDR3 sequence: CSVAGRPNEQFF. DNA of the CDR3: TGCAGCGTCGCCGGGCGACCCAATGAGCAGTTCTTC.

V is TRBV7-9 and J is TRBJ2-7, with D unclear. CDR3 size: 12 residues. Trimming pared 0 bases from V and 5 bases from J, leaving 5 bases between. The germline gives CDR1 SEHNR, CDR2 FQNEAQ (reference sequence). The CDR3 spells CASSLALDEQYF. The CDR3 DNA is TGTGCCAGCAGCTTAGCCCTTGACGAGCAGTACTTC.

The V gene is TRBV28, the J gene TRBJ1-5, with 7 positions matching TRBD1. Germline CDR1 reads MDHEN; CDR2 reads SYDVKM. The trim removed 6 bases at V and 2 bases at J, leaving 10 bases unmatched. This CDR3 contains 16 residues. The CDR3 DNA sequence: TGTGCCAGCAGCACCTCCGAGACAGGGCGCAATCAGCCCCAGCATTTT. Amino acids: CASSTSETGRNQPQHF.

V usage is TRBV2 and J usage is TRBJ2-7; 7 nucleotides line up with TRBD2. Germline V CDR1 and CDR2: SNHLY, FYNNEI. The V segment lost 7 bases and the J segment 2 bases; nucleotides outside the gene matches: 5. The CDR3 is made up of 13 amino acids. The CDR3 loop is CASIGTKTYEQYF. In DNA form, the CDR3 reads TGTGCCAGCATAGGGACTAAGACCTACGAGCAGTACTTC.

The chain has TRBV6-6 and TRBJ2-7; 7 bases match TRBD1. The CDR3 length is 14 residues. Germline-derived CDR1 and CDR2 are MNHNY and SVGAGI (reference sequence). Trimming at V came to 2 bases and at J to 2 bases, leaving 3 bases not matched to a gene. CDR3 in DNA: TGTGCCAGCAGTTACGGGACAGTGGCCTACGAGCAGTACTTC. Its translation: CASSYGTVAYEQYF.

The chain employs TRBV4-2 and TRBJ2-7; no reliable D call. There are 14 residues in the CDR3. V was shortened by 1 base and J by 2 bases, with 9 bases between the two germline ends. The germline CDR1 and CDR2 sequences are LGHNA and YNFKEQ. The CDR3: CASSQVSPTYEQYF. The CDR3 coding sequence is TGTGCCAGCAGCCAAGTGTCTCCTACCTACGAGCAGTACTTC.

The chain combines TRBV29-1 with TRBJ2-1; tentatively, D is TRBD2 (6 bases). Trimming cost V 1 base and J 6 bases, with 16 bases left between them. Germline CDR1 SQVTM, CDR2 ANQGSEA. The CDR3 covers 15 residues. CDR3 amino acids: CSVEGLAGIFNEQFF. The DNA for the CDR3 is TGCAGCGTTGAAGGTCTTGCGGGGATATTCAATGAGCAGTTCTTC.

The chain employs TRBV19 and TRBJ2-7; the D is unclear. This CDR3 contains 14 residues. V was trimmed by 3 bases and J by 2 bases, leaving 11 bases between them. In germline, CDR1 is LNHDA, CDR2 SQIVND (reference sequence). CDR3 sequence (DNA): TGTGCCAGTAGTATCTTTGGCAGGACCTACGAGCAGTACTTC. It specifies CASSIFGRTYEQYF.

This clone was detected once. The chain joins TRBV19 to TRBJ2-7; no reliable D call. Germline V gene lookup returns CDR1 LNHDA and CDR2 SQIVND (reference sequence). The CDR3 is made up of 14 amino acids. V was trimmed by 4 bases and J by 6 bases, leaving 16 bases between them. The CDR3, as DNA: TGTGCCAGTAGTAATTCGGCTGGGGTGGGCGAGCAGTACTTC. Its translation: CASSNSAGVGEQYF.

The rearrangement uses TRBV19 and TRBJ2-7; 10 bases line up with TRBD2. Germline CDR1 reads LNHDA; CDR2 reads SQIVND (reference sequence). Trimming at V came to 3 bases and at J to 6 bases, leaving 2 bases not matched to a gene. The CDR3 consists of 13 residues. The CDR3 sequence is CASSIQREGEQYF. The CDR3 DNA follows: TGTGCCAGTAGTATTCAGCGGGAGGGCGAGCAGTACTTC. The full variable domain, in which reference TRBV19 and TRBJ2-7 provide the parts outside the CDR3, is DGGITQSPKYLFRKEGQNVTLSCEQNLNHDAMYWYRQDPGQGLRLIYYSQIVNDFQKGDIAEGYSVSREKKESFPLTVTSAQKNPTAFYLCASSIQREGEQYFGPGTRLTVT.

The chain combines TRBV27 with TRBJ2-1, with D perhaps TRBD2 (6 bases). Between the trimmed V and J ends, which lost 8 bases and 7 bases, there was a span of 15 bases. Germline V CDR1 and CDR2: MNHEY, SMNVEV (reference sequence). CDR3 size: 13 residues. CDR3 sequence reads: CASGLLSGNEQFF. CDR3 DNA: TGTGCCAGCGGGTTATTAAGCGGGAATGAGCAGTTCTTC.